This T cell receptor beta chain was sequenced for a study of blood T cell repertoires in COVID-19. As for the study in general: In each case, the material was cDNA or gDNA derived from T cells, B-cell-depleted T cells, or PBMCs.

Under the authors' procedure: By means of reference gene primer amplification, nucleated cell counts were estimated. Generated by immunoSEQ multiplex PCR, the TCRdb table keeps only in-frame clones and is missing some. The DNA was the basis for D and trimming; V, J and clone size are from that table. The sample has about 440,000 clones, 87% seen once. Looked up from germline, CDR1 is KGHSY and CDR2 is FQNENV. The junction had 5 bases not matched to a gene; V was cut back by 2 bases and J by 4 bases. The CDR3 totals 15 residues. The study recruited people aged roughly 18 to 95 years across around 24 US areas. Membership in each cohort depended on participant-reported clinical history.

The chain uses TRBV16 and TRBJ1-2, with TRBD1 matching 9 bases. The TCR sequence derives from a young woman with acute COVID-19. Sequenced sample: PBMCs or T cells enriched from blood (not recorded which). The CDR3: CASSQGQGRRYGYTF. For the CDR3, the DNA is TGTGCCAGCAGCCAAGGACAGGGGCGCCGCTATGGCTACACCTTC. Full variable domain (remainder filled in from reference TRBV16 and TRBJ1-2): GEEVAQTPKHLVRGEGQKAKLYCAPIKGHSYVFWYQQVLKNEFKFLISFQNENVFDETGMPKERFSAKCLPNSPCSLEIQATKLEDSAVYFCASSQGQGRRYGYTFGSGTRLTVV.